This TCR beta chain was recorded in a study of T cell responses to AZD1222 COVID-19 vaccine. Findings and caveats of the study: Rises in breadth and depth of Spike-specific TCRs came after two AZD1222 doses.

Trimming shortened V by 3 bases and J by 6 bases, and 12 bases separated the two germline ends. This CDR3 is built from 14 residues. Germline assignment: CDR1 LNHDA and CDR2 SQIVND (reference sequence). This clone was counted once. Its antigen is not known. Assay: immunoSEQ multiplex PCR; the TCRdb copy retains only in-frame clones and omits some. The sample gives approximately 140,000 clones, 92% of which show up once; roughly 3.3% is in the top ten. This chain connects TRBV19 to TRBJ1-5; D not resolved. Material: peripheral blood, obtained 28 days after the second AZD1222 dose. This TCR derives from an adult who received the AZD1222 COVID-19 vaccine. CDR3 sequence reads: CASSIEGRGQPQHF. The CDR3 DNA reads TGTGCCAGTAGTATTGAAGGCCGGGGTCAGCCCCAGCATTTT.